The 5 T cell receptor beta chains listed next were all sequenced from one sample in a study of cytomegalovirus exposure and HLA in healthy donors. The method was immunoSEQ multiplex PCR; TCRdb's version includes in-frame clones alone and lacks a portion of them. In the table there are roughly 140,000 clones, approximately 90% of which are singletons. The sample taken for sequencing was PBMCs. These receptors all come from a man between 18 and 29 years old in good health and CMV-seronegative.

This clone appeared a few times. The rearrangement links TRBV11-2 to TRBJ1-2, with D maybe TRBD1 (6 bases). This CDR3 region has 13 residues. V dropped 0 bases and J dropped 8 bases, with 10 bases sitting between them. The germline V gene has CDR1 SGHAT and CDR2 FQNNGV. CDR3 region: CASSLDGTSGYTF. The DNA for the CDR3 is TGTGCCAGCAGCTTAGACGGGACAAGCGGCTACACCTTC.

The chain combines TRBV11-2 with TRBJ2-1, with D unclear. The CDR3 is 13 amino acids. Germline CDR1 and CDR2: SGHAT and FQNNGV. V lost 5 bases and J 4 bases, leaving 9 bases between the germline ends. The CDR3 nucleotides read TGTGCCAGCAGCCCTGACACGTACAATGAGCAGTTCTTC. This translates into CASSPDTYNEQFF.

The chain carries TRBV19 and TRBJ2-5; TRBD1 matches 8 bases. The CDR3 totals 17 residues. In germline, CDR1 is LNHDA, CDR2 SQIVND (reference sequence). V lost 6 bases and J lost 5; bases outside the gene matches: 17. The CDR3 sequence is CASRRGQGAISGETQYF. The DNA of the CDR3 is TGTGCCAGTAGGCGAGGACAGGGTGCTATTTCGGGGGAGACCCAGTACTTC.

This clone occurred once. The CDR3 loop reads CASSLGQNLAKNIQYF. In DNA, the CDR3 is TGTGCCAGCAGCTTAGGCCAGAACCTAGCCAAAAACATTCAGTACTTC. The chain employs TRBV7-9 and TRBJ2-4; D gene uncertain. The CDR3 runs 16 residues. The V gene's germline CDR1 is SEHNR and CDR2 FQNEAQ (reference sequence). V lost 1 base and J 0 bases, leaving 10 bases between the germline ends. The complete variable domain, with remaining parts taken from reference TRBV7-9 and TRBJ2-4, reads DTGVSQNPRHKITKRGQNVTFRCDPISEHNRLYWYRQTLGQGPEFLTYFQNEAQLEKSRLLSDRFSAERPKGSFSTLEIQRTEQGDSAMYLCASSLGQNLAKNIQYFGAGTRLSVL.

The chain couples TRBV19 to TRBJ2-2; 7 bases match TRBD2. The CDR3 has 15 amino acids. The V and J ends lost 3 bases and 3 bases, in that order; junction bases with no gene match: 4. The germline V gene encodes CDR1 LNHDA and CDR2 SQIVND (reference sequence). CDR3 coding DNA: TGTGCCAGTAGTATCGCGGGGGTGGACACCGGGGAGCTGTTTTTT. Translated: CASSIAGVDTGELFF.